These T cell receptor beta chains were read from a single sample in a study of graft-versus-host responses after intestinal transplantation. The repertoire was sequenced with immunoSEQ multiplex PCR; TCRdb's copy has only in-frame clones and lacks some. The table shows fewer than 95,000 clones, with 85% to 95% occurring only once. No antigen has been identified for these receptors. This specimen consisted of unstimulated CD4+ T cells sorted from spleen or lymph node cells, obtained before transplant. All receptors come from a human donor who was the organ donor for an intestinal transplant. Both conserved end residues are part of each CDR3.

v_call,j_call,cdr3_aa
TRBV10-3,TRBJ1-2,CAISEDPGPYGYTF
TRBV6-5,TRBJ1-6,CASSYEMIYSPLHF
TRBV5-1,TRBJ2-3,CASSLDRGDTDTQYF
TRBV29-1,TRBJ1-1,CSVQQGAFGVLNTEAFF
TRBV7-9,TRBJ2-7,CASTSSKEQYF
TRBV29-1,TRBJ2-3,CSTRGMGVADTQYF
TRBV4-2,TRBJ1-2,CASSQVAGQLYGYTF
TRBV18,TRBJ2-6,CASSPLDISGANVLTF
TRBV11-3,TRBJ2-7,CASSLNGGHSYEQYF
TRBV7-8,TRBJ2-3,CASSPLGTGAPGLSDTQYF
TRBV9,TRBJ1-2,CASSVVGGYGYTF
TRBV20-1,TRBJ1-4,CSANRDEKLFF
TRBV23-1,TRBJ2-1,CASPKEGMVYMQEASYNEQFF
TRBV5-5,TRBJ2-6,CASSLDGALNVLTF
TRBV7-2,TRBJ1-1,CASSFFTGSNLGREAFF
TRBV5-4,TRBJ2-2,CASSWDRSNTGELFF
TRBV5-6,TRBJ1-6,CASSFPYNSPLHF
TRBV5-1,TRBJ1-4,CASSLGRGDEKLFF
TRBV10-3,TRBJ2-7,CAMSTGSDLEQYF
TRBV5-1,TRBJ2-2,CASSRGAGELFF
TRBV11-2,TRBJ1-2,CASSLVSGDYGYTF
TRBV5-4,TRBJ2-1,CASSGQGNEQFF
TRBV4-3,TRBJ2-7,CASSQDLGGIASYEQYF
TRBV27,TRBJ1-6,CASSTPERGYNSPLHF